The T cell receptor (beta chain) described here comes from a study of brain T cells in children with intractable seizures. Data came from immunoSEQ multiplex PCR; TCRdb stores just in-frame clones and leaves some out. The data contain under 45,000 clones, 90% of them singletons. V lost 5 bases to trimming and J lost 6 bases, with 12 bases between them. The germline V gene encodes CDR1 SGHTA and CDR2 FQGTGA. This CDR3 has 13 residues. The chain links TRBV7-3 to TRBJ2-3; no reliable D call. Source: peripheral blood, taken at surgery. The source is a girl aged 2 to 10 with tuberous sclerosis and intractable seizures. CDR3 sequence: CASSQEPMDTQYF. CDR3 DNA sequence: TGTGCCAGCAGCCAGGAACCGATGGATACGCAGTATTTT.